The present entry profiles one T cell receptor (beta chain) with its context. What it binds is not known. Constant-region reverse primers amplified full-length variable regions, followed by semi-nested Nested Universal Primer A PCR. TCRdb independently ran MiXCR on the 5' RACE reads; one entry per CDR3 protein. The repertoire holds tens of thousands of distinct CDR3 sequences, with 28% as singletons. The germline V gene has CDR1 SGHRS and CDR2 YFSETQ. The J segment lost 3 bases and the V segment lost 2 bases, leaving 7 bases of the junction unmatched. The CDR3 sequence is 15 residues long. Overall study findings and caveats: Whole repertoires were not studied in the larger cohort, only one V-J beta rearrangement. Tumor Treg TCRs overlapped most with tumor naive CD4+ cells. In terms of TCR gene usage, tumor memory CD4+ T cells clustered together with blood and lymph node memory CD4+ cells, as well as with lymph node naive CD4+ cells.

The sample consisted of naive CD4+ T cells sorted from blood. Subset meaning: naive CD4+ T cells, CD4+CD45RA+CD25-. The sequence came from a female donor with breast cancer. V usage is TRBV5-1 and J usage is TRBJ1-1; 7 bases line up with TRBD1. The CDR3, as DNA: TGCGCCAGCAGCTTAGGGACAGCCCGAGACACTGAAGCTTTCTTT. Residues: CASSLGTARDTEAFF.